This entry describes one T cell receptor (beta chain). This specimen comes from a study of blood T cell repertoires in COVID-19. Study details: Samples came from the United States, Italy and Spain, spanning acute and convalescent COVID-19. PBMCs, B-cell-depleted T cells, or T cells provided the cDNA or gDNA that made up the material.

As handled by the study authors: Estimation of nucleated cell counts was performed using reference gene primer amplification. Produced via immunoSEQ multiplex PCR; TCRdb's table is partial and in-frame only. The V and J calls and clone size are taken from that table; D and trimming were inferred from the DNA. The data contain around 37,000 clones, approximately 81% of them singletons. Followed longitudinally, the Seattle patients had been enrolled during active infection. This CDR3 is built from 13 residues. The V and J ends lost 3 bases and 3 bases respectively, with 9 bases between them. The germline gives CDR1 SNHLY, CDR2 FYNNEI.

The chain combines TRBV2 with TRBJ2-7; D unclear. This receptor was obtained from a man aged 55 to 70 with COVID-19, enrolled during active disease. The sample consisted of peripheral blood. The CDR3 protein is CASSELVYYEQYF. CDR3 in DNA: TGTGCCAGCAGTGAGCTAGTATACTACGAGCAGTACTTC.